What follows is one TCR beta chain and its context. This entry is derived from a study of blood T cell repertoires in COVID-19. Whole-study context: The analysed material was cDNA or gDNA that came from T cells, B-cell-depleted T cells, or PBMCs.

CDR1 is MNHEY and CDR2 is SVGAGI in the germline V gene. The CDR3 is made up of 13 amino acids. V was shortened by 5 bases and J by 8 bases, with 15 bases between the two germline ends. Using immunoSEQ multiplex PCR, the repertoire was profiled, and TCRdb retains in-frame clones only, with some absent. Altogether about 370,000 clones are present, about 89% being singletons, with the ten largest covering 10%. This receptor was identified in a woman aged 25 to 39 with COVID-19, enrolled during active disease. The specimen sequenced was peripheral blood. The chain couples TRBV6-5 to TRBJ1-2; D is uncertain. Here the CDR3 DNA reads TGTGCCAGCAGTAAAACACGGACGGGGGGCTACACCTTC. This gives the protein CASSKTRTGGYTF.